This TCR beta chain came from a study of blood T cell repertoires in COVID-19. Turning to the study itself: Collection of acute and convalescent COVID-19 samples took place in the United States, Italy and Spain. The cDNA or gDNA used as material had been derived from T cells, B-cell-depleted T cells, or PBMCs.

Authors' analysis steps: Amplification from reference gene primers served as the basis for estimated nucleated cell counts. Assay: immunoSEQ multiplex PCR; the TCRdb copy retains only in-frame clones and omits some. That table supplies the V and J calls and clone size; D and trimming were determined from the DNA. Of over a thousand clones listed, less than 95% are singletons. Trimming took off 2 bases at V and 1 base at J, with 6 bases between the two ends. The CDR3 covers 13 residues. Germline CDR1 reads SGHDT; CDR2 reads YYEEEE. Sequencing was carried out using peripheral blood. The clonotype was recovered from a human donor in a cohort sampled during active COVID-19. The gene calls are TRBV5-6 and TRBJ1-2; D call uncertain. CDR3 amino acids: CASSFSGNYGYTF. DNA for the CDR3: TGTGCCAGCAGCTTTTCCGGTAACTATGGCTACACCTTC.